Detailed here is one T cell receptor beta chain. Its antigen remains unidentified. The sample originates from a study of shared clonotypes between healthy human individuals. Within Nashville, Tennessee resided all donors, each a Caucasian adult. Overall study findings and caveats: Rarefaction exposed incomplete sorted-subset sequencing despite large depth. Clonotype sharing among the donors was expected to vary with sequencing depth. Non-shared clonotypes had lower generation probabilities than clonotypes shared by all four sorted-subset donors.

TCRdb keeps only in-frame clones here, not all; method: immunoSEQ multiplex PCR. This table has 1.4 million to 1.5 million clones, roughly 96% appearing once. This receptor was obtained from a man aged 25 to 45 in good health. The source material was naive CD4+ T cells sorted from blood. Subset meaning: CD45RA+ positively selected.

As DNA, the CDR3 is TGCGCCAGCAGCTTGGACGCACTAGCGGGAGGCCTTGGTGAGCAGTTCTTC. Its protein is CASSLDALAGGLGEQFF. This chain uses TRBV5-1 with TRBJ2-1; TRBD2 agrees at 12 bases. Germline V gene lookup returns CDR1 SGHRS and CDR2 YFSETQ. The CDR3 length is 17 residues. Trimming cost V 0 bases and J 9 bases; bases outside gene matches: 10.